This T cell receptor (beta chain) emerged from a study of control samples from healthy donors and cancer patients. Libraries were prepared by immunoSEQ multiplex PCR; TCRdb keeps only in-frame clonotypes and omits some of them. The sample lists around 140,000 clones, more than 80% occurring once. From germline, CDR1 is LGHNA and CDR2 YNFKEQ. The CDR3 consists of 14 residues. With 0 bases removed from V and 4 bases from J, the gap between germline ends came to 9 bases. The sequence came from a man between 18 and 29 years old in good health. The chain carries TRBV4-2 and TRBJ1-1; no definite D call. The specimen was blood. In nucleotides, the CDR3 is TGTGCCAGCAGCCAAGAAGTCTTAAGCACTGAAGCTTTCTTT. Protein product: CASSQEVLSTEAFF.